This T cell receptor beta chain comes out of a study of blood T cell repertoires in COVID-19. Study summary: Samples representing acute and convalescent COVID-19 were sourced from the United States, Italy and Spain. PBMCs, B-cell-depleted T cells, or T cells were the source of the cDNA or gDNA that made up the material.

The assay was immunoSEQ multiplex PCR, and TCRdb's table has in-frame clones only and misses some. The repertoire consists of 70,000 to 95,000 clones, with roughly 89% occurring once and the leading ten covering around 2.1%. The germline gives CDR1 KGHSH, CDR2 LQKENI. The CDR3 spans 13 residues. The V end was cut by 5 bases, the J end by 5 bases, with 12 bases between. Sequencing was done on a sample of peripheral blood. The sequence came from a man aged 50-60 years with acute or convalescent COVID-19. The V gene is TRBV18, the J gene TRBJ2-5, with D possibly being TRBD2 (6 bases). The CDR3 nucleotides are TGTGCCAGCTCAACACTAGCTTTCGAGACCCAGTACTTC. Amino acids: CASSTLAFETQYF.